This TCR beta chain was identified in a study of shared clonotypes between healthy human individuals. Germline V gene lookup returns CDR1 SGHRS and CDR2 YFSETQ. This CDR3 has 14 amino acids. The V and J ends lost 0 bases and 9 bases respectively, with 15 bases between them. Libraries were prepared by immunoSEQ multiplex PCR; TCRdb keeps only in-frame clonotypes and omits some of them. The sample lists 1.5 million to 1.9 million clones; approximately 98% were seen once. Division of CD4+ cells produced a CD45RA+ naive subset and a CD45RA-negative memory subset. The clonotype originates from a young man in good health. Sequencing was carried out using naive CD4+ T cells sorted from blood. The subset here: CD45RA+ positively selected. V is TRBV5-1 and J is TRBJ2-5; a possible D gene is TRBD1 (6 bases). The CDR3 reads CASSLARGREAQYF. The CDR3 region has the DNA TGCGCCAGCAGCTTGGCCAGGGGACGCGAGGCCCAGTACTTC. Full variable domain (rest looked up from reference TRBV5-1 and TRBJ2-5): KAGVTQTPRYLIKTRGQQVTLSCSPISGHRSVSWYQQTPGQGLQFLFEYFSETQRNKGNFPGRFSGRQFSNSRSEMNVSTLELGDSALYLCASSLARGREAQYFGPGTRLLVL.